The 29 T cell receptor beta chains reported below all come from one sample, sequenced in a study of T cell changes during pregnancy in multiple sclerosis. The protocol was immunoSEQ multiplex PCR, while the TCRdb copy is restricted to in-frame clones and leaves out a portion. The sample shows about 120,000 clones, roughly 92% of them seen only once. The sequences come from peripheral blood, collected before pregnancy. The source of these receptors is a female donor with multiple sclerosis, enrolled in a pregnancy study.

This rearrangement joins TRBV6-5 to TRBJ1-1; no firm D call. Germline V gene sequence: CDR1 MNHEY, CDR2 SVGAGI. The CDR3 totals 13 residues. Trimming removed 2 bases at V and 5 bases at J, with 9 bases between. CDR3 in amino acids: CASSYALRTEAFF. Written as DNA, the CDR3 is TGTGCCAGCAGTTACGCACTAAGGACTGAAGCTTTCTTT.

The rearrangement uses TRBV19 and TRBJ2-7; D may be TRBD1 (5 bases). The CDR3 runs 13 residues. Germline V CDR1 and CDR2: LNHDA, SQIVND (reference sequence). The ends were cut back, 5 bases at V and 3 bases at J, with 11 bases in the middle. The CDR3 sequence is CASSETARYEQYF. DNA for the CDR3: TGTGCCAGTAGTGAGACAGCGCGCTACGAGCAGTACTTC.

CDR3 protein: CASSLAVTAFITDTQYF. CDR3 nucleotides: TGTGCCAGCAGCTTGGCTGTGACAGCATTTATCACAGATACGCAGTATTTT. The chain couples TRBV5-6 to TRBJ2-3; possibly TRBD1 for D (5 bases). The CDR3 loop spans 17 amino acids. CDR1 SGHDT and CDR2 YYEEEE come from the germline V gene. Between the trimmed V and J ends, which lost 0 bases and 2 bases, there was a span of 16 bases.

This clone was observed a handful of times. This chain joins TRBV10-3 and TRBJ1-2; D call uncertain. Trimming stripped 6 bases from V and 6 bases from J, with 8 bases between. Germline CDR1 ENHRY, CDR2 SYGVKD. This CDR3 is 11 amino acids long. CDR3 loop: CAIRSGDGYTF. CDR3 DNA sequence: TGTGCCATCAGGTCCGGGGATGGCTACACCTTC.

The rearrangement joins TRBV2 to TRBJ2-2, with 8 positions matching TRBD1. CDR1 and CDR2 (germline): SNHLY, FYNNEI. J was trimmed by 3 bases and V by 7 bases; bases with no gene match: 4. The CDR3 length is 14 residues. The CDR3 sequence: CASKGQGHTGELFF. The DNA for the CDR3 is TGTGCCAGCAAAGGACAGGGTCACACCGGGGAGCTGTTTTTT.

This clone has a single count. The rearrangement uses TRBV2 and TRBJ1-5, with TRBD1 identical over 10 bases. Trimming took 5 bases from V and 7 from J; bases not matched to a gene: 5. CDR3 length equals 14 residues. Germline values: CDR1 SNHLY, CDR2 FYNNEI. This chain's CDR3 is CASSRDRGRQPQHF. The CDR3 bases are TGTGCCAGCAGTCGGGACAGGGGTAGGCAGCCCCAGCATTTT.

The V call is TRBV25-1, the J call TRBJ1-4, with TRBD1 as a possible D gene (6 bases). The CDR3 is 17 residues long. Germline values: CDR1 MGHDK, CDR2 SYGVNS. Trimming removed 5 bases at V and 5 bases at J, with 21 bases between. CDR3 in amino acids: CASSRPLRGKANEKLFF. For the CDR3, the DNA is TGTGCCAGCAGTAGGCCACTCAGGGGTAAAGCGAATGAAAAACTGTTTTTT.

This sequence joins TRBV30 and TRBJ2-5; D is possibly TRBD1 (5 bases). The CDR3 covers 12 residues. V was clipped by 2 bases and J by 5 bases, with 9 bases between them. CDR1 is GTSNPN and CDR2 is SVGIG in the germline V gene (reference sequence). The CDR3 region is CAWSMHRETQYF. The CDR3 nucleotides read TGTGCCTGGAGTATGCACAGGGAGACCCAGTACTTC.

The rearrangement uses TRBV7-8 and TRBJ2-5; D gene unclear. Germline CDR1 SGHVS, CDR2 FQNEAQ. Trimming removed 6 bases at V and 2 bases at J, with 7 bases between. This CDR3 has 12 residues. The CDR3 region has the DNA TGTGCCAGCAGACACCTTCAAGAGACCCAGTACTTC. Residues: CASRHLQETQYF.

CDR3 protein: CASSQVGNQPQHF. The CDR3 bases are TGTGCCAGCAGCCAAGTCGGCAATCAGCCCCAGCATTTT. This rearrangement joins TRBV14 to TRBJ1-5; D uncertain. Trimming pared 1 base from V and 2 bases from J, leaving 3 bases between. Germline CDR1 SGHDN, CDR2 FVKESK. The CDR3 sequence is 13 residues long.

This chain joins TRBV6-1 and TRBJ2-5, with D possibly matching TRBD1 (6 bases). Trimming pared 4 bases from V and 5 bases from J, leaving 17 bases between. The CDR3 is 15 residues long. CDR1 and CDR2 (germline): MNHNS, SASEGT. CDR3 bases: TGTGCCAGCAGTGCCTTTCAGGGGTCTCAGGAGACCCAGTACTTC. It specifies CASSAFQGSQETQYF.

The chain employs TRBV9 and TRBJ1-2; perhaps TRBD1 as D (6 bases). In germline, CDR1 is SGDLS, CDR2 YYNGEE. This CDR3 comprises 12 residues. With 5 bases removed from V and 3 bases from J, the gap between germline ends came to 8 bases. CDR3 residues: CASSSGDYGYTF. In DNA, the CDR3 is TGTGCCAGCAGTTCAGGGGACTATGGCTACACCTTC.

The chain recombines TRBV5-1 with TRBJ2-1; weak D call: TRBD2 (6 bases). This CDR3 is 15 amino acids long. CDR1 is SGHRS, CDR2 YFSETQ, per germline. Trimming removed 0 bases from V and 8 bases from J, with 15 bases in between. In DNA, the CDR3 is TGCGCCAGCAGCTTGGAATCGGGGACTCCGGATGAGCAGTTCTTC. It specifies CASSLESGTPDEQFF.

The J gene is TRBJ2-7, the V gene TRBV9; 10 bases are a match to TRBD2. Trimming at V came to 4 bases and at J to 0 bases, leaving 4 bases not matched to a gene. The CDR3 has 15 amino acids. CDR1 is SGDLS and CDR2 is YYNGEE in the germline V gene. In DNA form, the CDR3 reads TGTGCCAGCAGCCGGGCTAGCGGGGGCTCCTACGAGCAGTACTTC. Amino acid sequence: CASSRASGGSYEQYF.

CDR3 protein: CASSLELYSYNEQFF. CDR3 nucleotide sequence: TGCGCCAGCAGCTTAGAACTATATTCCTACAATGAGCAGTTCTTC. The V and J genes are TRBV5-1 and TRBJ2-1; no reliable D call. Germline V gene sequence: CDR1 SGHRS, CDR2 YFSETQ. The CDR3 spans 15 residues. Between the trimmed V and J ends, which lost 2 bases and 1 base, there was a span of 10 bases.

The CDR3 bases are TGTGCCAGTAGTCCATCTCCCGGGACTAGCGCCACCTCTTTAGCCAAAAACATTCAGTACTTC. It encodes CASSPSPGTSATSLAKNIQYF. This sequence joins TRBV19 and TRBJ2-4, with TRBD2 matching over 10 bases. The CDR3 is 21 amino acids. Germline loops: CDR1 LNHDA, CDR2 SQIVND (reference sequence). V lost 5 bases to trimming and J lost 0 bases; unmatched junction nucleotides: 19.

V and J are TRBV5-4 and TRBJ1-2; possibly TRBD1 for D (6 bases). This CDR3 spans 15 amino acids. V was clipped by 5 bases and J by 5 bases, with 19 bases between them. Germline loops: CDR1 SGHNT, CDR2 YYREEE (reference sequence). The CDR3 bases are TGTGCCAGCAGACCCGACAGGCCGGGGCAGTATGGCTACACCTTC. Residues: CASRPDRPGQYGYTF.

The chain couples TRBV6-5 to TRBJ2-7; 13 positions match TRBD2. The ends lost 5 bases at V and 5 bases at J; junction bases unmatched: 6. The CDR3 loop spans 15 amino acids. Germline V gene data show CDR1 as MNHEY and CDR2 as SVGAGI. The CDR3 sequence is CASSRGTSGTHEQYF. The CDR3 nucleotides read TGTGCCAGCAGTCGAGGGACTAGCGGGACCCACGAGCAGTACTTC.

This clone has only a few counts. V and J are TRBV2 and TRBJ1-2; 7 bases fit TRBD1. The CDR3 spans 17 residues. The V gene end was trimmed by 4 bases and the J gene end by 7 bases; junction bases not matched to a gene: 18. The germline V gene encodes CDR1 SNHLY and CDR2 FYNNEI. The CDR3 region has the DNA TGTGCCAGCAGTGTCCTCGGCAGGGGGATGACGAAGGGTGGCTACACCTTC. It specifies CASSVLGRGMTKGGYTF.

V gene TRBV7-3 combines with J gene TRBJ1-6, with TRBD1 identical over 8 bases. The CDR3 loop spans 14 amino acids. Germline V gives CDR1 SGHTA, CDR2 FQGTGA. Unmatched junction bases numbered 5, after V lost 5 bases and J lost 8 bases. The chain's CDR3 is CASSTTGGDSPLHF. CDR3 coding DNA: TGTGCCAGCAGCACTACAGGGGGGGATTCACCCCTCCACTTT. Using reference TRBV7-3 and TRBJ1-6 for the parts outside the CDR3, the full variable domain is GAGVSQTPSNKVTEKGKYVELRCDPISGHTALYWYRQSLGQGPEFLIYFQGTGAADDSGLPNDRFFAVRPEGSVSTLKIQRTERGDSAVYLCASSTTGGDSPLHFGNGTRLTVT.

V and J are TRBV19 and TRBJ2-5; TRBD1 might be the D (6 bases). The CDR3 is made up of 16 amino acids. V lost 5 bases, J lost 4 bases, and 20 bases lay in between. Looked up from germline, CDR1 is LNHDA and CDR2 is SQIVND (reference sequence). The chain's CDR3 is CASSGNRVGLGETQYF. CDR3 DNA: TGTGCCAGTAGTGGAAACAGGGTTGGTTTAGGAGAGACCCAGTACTTC. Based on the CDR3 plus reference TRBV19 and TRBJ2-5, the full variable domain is DGGITQSPKYLFRKEGQNVTLSCEQNLNHDAMYWYRQDPGQGLRLIYYSQIVNDFQKGDIAEGYSVSREKKESFPLTVTSAQKNPTAFYLCASSGNRVGLGETQYFGPGTRLLVL.

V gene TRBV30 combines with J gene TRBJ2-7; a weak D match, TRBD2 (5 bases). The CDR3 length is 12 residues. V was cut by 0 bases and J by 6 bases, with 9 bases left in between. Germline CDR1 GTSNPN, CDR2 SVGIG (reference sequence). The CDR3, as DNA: TGTGCCTGGAGTGTACTAGGGAGCGAGCAGTACTTC. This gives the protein CAWSVLGSEQYF.

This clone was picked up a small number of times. The CDR3 region is CASSLGGSEQYF. CDR3 DNA: TGTGCCAGCAGCTTAGGCGGGAGCGAGCAGTACTTC. V gene TRBV11-2 combines with J gene TRBJ2-7, with 7 bases that match TRBD2. CDR3 length: 12 residues. V shed 1 base, J shed 6 bases, and the junction held 0 bases outside the gene matches. Germline V gives CDR1 SGHAT, CDR2 FQNNGV. The complete variable domain, with remaining parts taken from reference TRBV11-2 and TRBJ2-7, reads EAGVAQSPRYKIIEKRQSVAFWCNPISGHATLYWYQQILGQGPKLLIQFQNNGVVDDSQLPKDRFSAERLKGVDSTLKIQPAKLEDSAVYLCASSLGGSEQYFGPGTRLTVT.

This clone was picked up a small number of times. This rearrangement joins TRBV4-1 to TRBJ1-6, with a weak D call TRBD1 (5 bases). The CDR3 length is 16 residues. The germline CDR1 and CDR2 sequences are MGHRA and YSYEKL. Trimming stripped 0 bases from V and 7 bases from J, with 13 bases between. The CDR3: CASSQDVGGMNSPLHF. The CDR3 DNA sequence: TGCGCCAGCAGCCAAGATGTCGGGGGAATGAATTCACCCCTCCACTTT.

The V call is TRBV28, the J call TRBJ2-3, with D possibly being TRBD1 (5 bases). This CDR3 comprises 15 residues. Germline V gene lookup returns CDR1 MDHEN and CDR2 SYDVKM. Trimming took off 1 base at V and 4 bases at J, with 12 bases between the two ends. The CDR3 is CASSLSGRVADTQYF. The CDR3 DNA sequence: TGTGCCAGCAGTTTATCGGGCAGGGTGGCAGATACGCAGTATTTT.

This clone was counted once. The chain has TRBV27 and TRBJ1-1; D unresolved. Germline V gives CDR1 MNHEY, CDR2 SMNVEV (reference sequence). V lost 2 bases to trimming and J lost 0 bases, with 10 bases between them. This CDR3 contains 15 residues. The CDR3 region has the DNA TGTGCCAGCAGTTTAGGCACAGCCATGAACACTGAAGCTTTCTTT. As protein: CASSLGTAMNTEAFF.

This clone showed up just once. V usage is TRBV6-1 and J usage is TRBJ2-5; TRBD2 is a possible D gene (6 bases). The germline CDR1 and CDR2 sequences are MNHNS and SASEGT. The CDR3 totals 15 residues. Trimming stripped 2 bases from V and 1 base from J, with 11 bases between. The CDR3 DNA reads TGTGCCAGCAGTGAACCGGGAGTACTCCAAGAGACCCAGTACTTC. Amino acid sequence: CASSEPGVLQETQYF.

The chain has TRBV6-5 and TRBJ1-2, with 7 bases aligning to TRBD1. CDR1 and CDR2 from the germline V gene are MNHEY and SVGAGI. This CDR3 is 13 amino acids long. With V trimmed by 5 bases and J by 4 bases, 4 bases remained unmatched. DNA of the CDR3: TGTGCCAGCAGTGTTCAGGGGGTCTATGGCTACACCTTC. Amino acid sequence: CASSVQGVYGYTF.

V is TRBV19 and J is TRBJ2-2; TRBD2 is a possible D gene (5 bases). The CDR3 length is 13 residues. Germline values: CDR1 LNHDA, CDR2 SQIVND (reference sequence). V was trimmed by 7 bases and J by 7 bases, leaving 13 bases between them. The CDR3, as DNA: TGTGCCAGTATGAGGTCGGGGAACGGGGAGCTGTTTTTT. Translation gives CASMRSGNGELFF.